Below are 29 T cell receptor beta chains sequenced from a single sample in a study of T cell repertoires in cytomegalovirus infection. Their recognized antigens are unknown. TCRdb independently ran MiXCR on the reads; one entry per CDR3 protein. Of a few hundred thousand distinct CDR3 sequences listed, 30% to 35% are singletons. The sample in question was cultured PBMCs, obtained from culture after CMV antigen stimulation. These receptors were taken from a human donor in good health (CMV status not recorded). Some clones in this sample may be carry-over from other donors' samples.

This clonotype was counted between two and nine times. This chain connects TRBV10-3 to TRBJ1-4; D is uncertain. CDR3 length equals 14 residues. Germline CDR1 reads ENHRY; CDR2 reads SYGVKD. Trimming took 5 bases from V and 5 from J, leaving 12 bases between them. The CDR3 protein is CAISRRFLNEKLFF. For the CDR3, the DNA is TGTGCCATCAGTCGACGGTTTTTAAATGAAAAACTGTTTTTT.

The chain combines TRBV2 with TRBJ1-2, with D unclear. Germline CDR1 SNHLY, CDR2 FYNNEI. Trimming stripped 8 bases from V and 2 bases from J, with 12 bases between. The CDR3 length is 13 residues. This CDR3 is CASGSKENYGYTF. CDR3 DNA: TGTGCCAGCGGGTCGAAGGAGAACTATGGCTACACCTTC.

In its sample, this clonotype was seen a few times. The genes are TRBV11-2 and TRBJ1-1; 10 bases match TRBD1. The J segment lost 4 bases and the V segment lost 1 base, leaving 6 bases of the junction unmatched. Germline CDR1 and CDR2: SGHAT and FQNNGV. The CDR3 is 16 residues long. The CDR3, as DNA: TGTGCCAGCAGCTTAGGACAGGGGGCGCGGAGCACTGAAGCTTTCTTT. As protein: CASSLGQGARSTEAFF.

This clonotype was observed a few times. The chain recombines TRBV7-9 with TRBJ1-4, with 9 nucleotides matching TRBD1. This CDR3 comprises 15 residues. From germline, CDR1 is SEHNR and CDR2 FQNEAQ (reference sequence). V shed 5 bases, J shed 6 bases, and the junction held 7 bases outside the gene matches. Here the CDR3 reads CASSTWTGEHEKLFF. DNA for the CDR3: TGTGCCAGCAGCACCTGGACAGGGGAACATGAAAAACTGTTTTTT.

This clonotype was counted a few times. The V and J genes are TRBV5-1 and TRBJ2-1; D may correspond to TRBD1 or TRBD2 (5 bases each). The CDR3 is made up of 14 amino acids. From germline, CDR1 is SGHRS and CDR2 YFSETQ. V lost 1 base to trimming and J lost 7 bases, with 12 bases between them. The CDR3 reads CASSLNVRENEQFF. CDR3 nucleotide sequence: TGCGCCAGCAGCTTGAACGTCAGGGAGAATGAGCAGTTCTTC. Based on the CDR3 plus reference TRBV5-1 and TRBJ2-1, the full variable domain is KAGVTQTPRYLIKTRGQQVTLSCSPISGHRSVSWYQQTPGQGLQFLFEYFSETQRNKGNFPGRFSGRQFSNSRSEMNVSTLELGDSALYLCASSLNVRENEQFFGPGTRLTVL.

The chain combines TRBV18 with TRBJ1-3; D unclear. CDR1 KGHSH and CDR2 LQKENI come from the germline V gene. V was shortened by 1 base and J by 0 bases, with 10 bases between the two germline ends. The CDR3 extends over 16 amino acids. The CDR3 reads CASSPRDPSSGNTIYF. DNA for the CDR3: TGTGCCAGCTCACCACGTGACCCGAGCTCTGGAAACACCATATATTTT. The full variable domain, in which reference TRBV18 and TRBJ1-3 provide the parts outside the CDR3, is NAGVMQNPRHLVRRRGQEARLRCSPMKGHSHVYWYRQLPEEGLKFMVYLQKENIIDESGMPKERFSAEFPKEGPSILRIQQVVRGDSAAYFCASSPRDPSSGNTIYFGEGSWLTVV.

This clonotype was found once. The CDR3 DNA sequence: TGTGCCAGCAGGCTAGGGGGCGGGACCCAGTACTTC. It specifies CASRLGGGTQYF. This chain links TRBV12-3 or TRBV12-4 with TRBJ2-5; 7 nucleotides line up with TRBD1. The CDR3 consists of 12 residues. V lost 6 bases and J lost 7; bases outside the gene matches: 5.

The genes are TRBV7-9 and TRBJ2-1; a possible D gene is TRBD2 (7 bases). There are 14 residues in the CDR3. With 8 bases removed from V and 4 bases from J, the gap between germline ends came to 15 bases. Per germline, CDR1 SEHNR and CDR2 FQNEAQ (reference sequence). The CDR3, as DNA: TGTGCCAGCGGCACAGGGACTACATACAATGAGCAGTTCTTC. This encodes CASGTGTTYNEQFF. Supplemented by reference TRBV7-9 and TRBJ2-1, the full variable domain reads DTGVSQNPRHKITKRGQNVTFRCDPISEHNRLYWYRQTLGQGPEFLTYFQNEAQLEKSRLLSDRFSAERPKGSFSTLEIQRTEQGDSAMYLCASGTGTTYNEQFFGPGTRLTVL.

This clonotype was seen more than once but under ten times. The gene calls are TRBV14 and TRBJ2-7; maybe TRBD2 (5 bases). The CDR3 has 12 amino acids. Germline V lookup: CDR1 SGHDN, CDR2 FVKESK. Trimming stripped 3 bases from V and 6 bases from J, with 9 bases between. In nucleotides, the CDR3 is TGTGCCAGCAGCCACTCCCGGGGCGAGCAGTACGTC. It translates to CASSHSRGEQYV.

This clonotype appeared many times. The chain joins TRBV7-2 to TRBJ2-5; D perhaps matches TRBD2 (5 bases). CDR1 and CDR2 (germline): SGHTA, FQGNSA. This CDR3 region has 17 residues. V lost 5 bases and J 1 base, leaving 20 bases between the germline ends. The chain's CDR3 is CASSLYGRGSRQETQYF. Here the CDR3 DNA reads TGTGCCAGCAGCCTATATGGTCGGGGTTCGCGCCAAGAGACCCAGTACTTC.

The chain joins TRBV7-2 to TRBJ2-7; 9 nucleotides agree with TRBD1. This CDR3 has 15 amino acids. The ends lost 4 bases at V and 0 bases at J; junction bases unmatched: 4. From germline, CDR1 is SGHTA and CDR2 FQGNSA. The CDR3: CASSSTGGASYEQYF. The CDR3 nucleotides read TGTGCCAGCAGCTCGACAGGGGGGGCCTCCTACGAGCAGTACTTC.

As to this clonotype: The DNA is omitted, as the CDR3 cannot be located on it reliably, and the CDR3 follows TCRdb's listing. This rearrangement joins TRBV7-2 to TRBJ1-4. CDR1 SGHTA and CDR2 FQGNSA come from the germline V gene. The CDR3 comprises 15 residues, both ends counted. CDR3 residues: CASSFLWEEREKLFF.

The rearrangement uses TRBV7-9 and TRBJ2-5; 7 bases fit TRBD2. Germline-derived CDR1 and CDR2 are SEHNR and FQNEAQ (reference sequence). Trimming at V came to 5 bases and at J to 1 base, leaving 7 bases not matched to a gene. This CDR3 is built from 15 residues. The CDR3 loop reads CASSPTPGGQETQYF. The CDR3 nucleotides read TGTGCCAGCAGCCCTACACCGGGGGGCCAAGAGACCCAGTACTTC. Variable domain in full (rest from reference TRBV7-9 and TRBJ2-5): DTGVSQNPRHKITKRGQNVTFRCDPISEHNRLYWYRQTLGQGPEFLTYFQNEAQLEKSRLLSDRFSAERPKGSFSTLEIQRTEQGDSAMYLCASSPTPGGQETQYFGPGTRLLVL.

This sequence joins TRBV27 and TRBJ2-1; D is perhaps TRBD1 (5 bases). The CDR3 contains 15 residues. From germline, CDR1 is MNHEY and CDR2 SMNVEV (reference sequence). Trimming stripped 3 bases from V and 5 bases from J, with 14 bases between. The CDR3 DNA reads TGTGCCAGCAGTTTTTGGGGCCTAGGCAACAATGAGCAGTTCTTC. Translated: CASSFWGLGNNEQFF.

The chain couples TRBV2 to TRBJ2-1; 10 nucleotides match TRBD2. V trimming: 6 bases; J trimming: 9 bases; junction bases outside the gene matches: 2. In germline, CDR1 is SNHLY, CDR2 FYNNEI. The CDR3 runs 12 residues. DNA for the CDR3: TGTGCCAGCAGAGCTAGCGGGGGTGAGCAGTTCTTC. It codes for CASRASGGEQFF.

This clonotype was seen a few times. V and J are TRBV12-3 or TRBV12-4 and TRBJ2-3; tentatively, D is TRBD2 (6 bases). V dropped 1 base and J dropped 3 bases, with 17 bases sitting between them. This CDR3 region has 17 residues. Written as DNA, the CDR3 is TGTGCCAGCAGTTTAGTTGGGGCTCAGGAGGGTACAGATACGCAGTATTTT. Protein: CASSLVGAQEGTDTQYF.

There are many counts of this clonotype. The V gene is TRBV7-3, the J gene TRBJ2-2; D unresolved. V dropped 2 bases and J dropped 2 bases, with 6 bases sitting between them. CDR1 and CDR2 from the germline V gene are SGHTA and FQGTGA. The CDR3 loop spans 14 amino acids. The chain's CDR3 is CASSLVDNTGELFF. The CDR3 coding sequence is TGTGCCAGCAGCTTAGTGGACAACACCGGGGAGCTGTTTTTT.

For this clonotype: Being one base from a much bigger clone, this may be a read error. The chain is built from TRBV7-2 and TRBJ1-1; 10 bases are shared with TRBD1. Germline V gene sequence: CDR1 SGHTA, CDR2 FQGNSA. The CDR3 has 17 residues. The chain's CDR3 is CVSSLIIGVGQGAEAFF. Written as DNA, the CDR3 is TGTGTCAGCAGCTTAATAATCGGCGTAGGACAGGGGGCTGAAGCTTTCTTT.

This clonotype turned up a few times. The chain recombines TRBV7-2 with TRBJ1-3; perhaps TRBD1 as D (5 bases). Trimming took 5 bases from V and 8 from J, leaving 22 bases between them. CDR3 length equals 16 residues. Germline CDR1 reads SGHTA; CDR2 reads FQGNSA. CDR3 bases: TGTGCCAGCAGCGTAATCCGGACACTAACCCTGGACACCATATATTTT. It translates to CASSVIRTLTLDTIYF.

This chain uses TRBV7-3 with TRBJ2-7; 7 nucleotides match TRBD1. Germline V gene lookup returns CDR1 SGHTA and CDR2 FQGTGA. V dropped 5 bases and J dropped 5; count of bases not matched to a gene: 6. This CDR3 region has 13 residues. CDR3 sequence reads: CASSVDRDHEQYF. Here the CDR3 DNA reads TGTGCCAGCAGCGTCGACAGGGACCACGAGCAGTACTTC.

This clonotype was recorded a few times. This chain uses TRBV14 with TRBJ1-2; 8 bases map to TRBD1. The germline gives CDR1 SGHDN, CDR2 FVKESK. V dropped 5 bases and J dropped 1; count of bases not matched to a gene: 6. There are 15 residues in the CDR3. CDR3 bases: TGTGCCAGCAGCGTTAGGACAGGGAGTAACTATGGCTACACCTTC. Amino acid sequence: CASSVRTGSNYGYTF.

The chain recombines TRBV14 with TRBJ2-1; 8 bases align to TRBD2. With V trimmed by 2 bases and J by 7 bases, 16 bases remained unmatched. CDR3 length: 18 amino acids. Germline CDR1 is SGHDN and CDR2 is FVKESK. The CDR3: CASSQKILSVAGLNEQFF. The CDR3 region has the DNA TGTGCCAGCAGCCAAAAAATCCTGTCAGTAGCGGGGCTGAATGAGCAGTTCTTC.

In its sample, this clonotype was seen many times. The CDR3 protein is CASSSSRSTDTQYF. CDR3 DNA sequence: TGTGCCAGCAGCTCCTCTCGAAGCACAGATACGCAGTATTTT. The chain couples TRBV7-2 to TRBJ2-3; D gene ambiguous. The CDR3 contains 14 residues. V was shortened by 4 bases and J by 0 bases, with 8 bases between the two germline ends. Germline CDR1 is SGHTA and CDR2 is FQGNSA.

The gene calls are TRBV19 and TRBJ2-1, with TRBD1 identical over 7 bases. This CDR3 has 15 residues. With 3 bases clipped from V and 1 base from J, the junction kept 3 bases outside the gene matches. Germline V CDR1 and CDR2: LNHDA, SQIVND (reference sequence). CDR3 bases: TGTGCCAGTAGTATTCCCAGGGGGTCCTACAATGAGCAGTTCTTC. This translates into CASSIPRGSYNEQFF.

This chain links TRBV6-5 with TRBJ2-1, with TRBD2 identical over 10 bases. The CDR3 contains 16 residues. V lost 2 bases, J lost 7 bases, and 8 bases stayed unmatched. Germline CDR1 and CDR2: MNHEY and SVGAGI. In DNA form, the CDR3 reads TGTGCCAGCAGTTACGGTGGCCTAGCGGGAGTAAATGAGCAGTTCTTC. Amino acid sequence: CASSYGGLAGVNEQFF.

The chain carries TRBV6-2 or TRBV6-3 and TRBJ2-1, with TRBD2 matching 9 bases. V lost 2 bases to trimming and J lost 2 bases; unmatched junction nucleotides: 1. The CDR3 covers 15 residues. Germline CDR1 reads MNHEY; CDR2 reads SVGEGT. CDR3 nucleotide sequence: TGTGCCAGCAGTTACAGCGGGGGGACCTACAATGAGCAGTTCTTC. Its translation is CASSYSGGTYNEQFF.

The rearrangement joins TRBV19 to TRBJ2-7; TRBD2 matches 12 bases. The CDR3 loop spans 18 amino acids. Germline CDR1 reads LNHDA; CDR2 reads SQIVND (reference sequence). J was trimmed by 6 bases and V by 3 bases; bases with no gene match: 15. CDR3: CASSIRLAGESRGGEQYF. DNA of the CDR3: TGTGCCAGTAGTATTCGACTAGCGGGAGAAAGCAGAGGCGGCGAGCAGTACTTC.

This clonotype occurred a few times. This chain connects TRBV4-2 to TRBJ1-3; D not resolved. Looked up from germline, CDR1 is LGHNA and CDR2 is YNFKEQ. V was clipped by 5 bases and J by 0 bases, with 8 bases between them. The CDR3 spans 14 residues. CDR3 amino acids: CASSDRPSGNTIYF. In nucleotides, the CDR3 is TGTGCCAGCAGCGACCGGCCCTCTGGAAACACCATATATTTT.

The rearrangement links TRBV28 to TRBJ2-5, with TRBD1 matching 9 bases. CDR1 MDHEN and CDR2 SYDVKM come from the germline V gene. The CDR3 runs 14 residues. V lost 2 bases to trimming and J lost 5 bases; unmatched junction nucleotides: 3. The CDR3: CASSLDRGKETQYF. Written as DNA, the CDR3 is TGTGCCAGCAGTTTAGACAGGGGGAAGGAGACCCAGTACTTC.